The 6 T cell receptor beta chains below come from one sample, sequenced in a study of CD8 T cells in ankylosing spondylitis. Their cognate antigens are unknown. Study-level findings and limits: Within ankylosing spondylitis blood, a TCR beta motif made up of under 10 highly homologous variants appeared to be characteristic.

TCRdb reprocessed the 5' RACE reads via MiXCR and lists one record per CDR3 protein. The sample includes fewer than 650,000 distinct CDR3 sequences, 10% to 15% of them seen just once. The material sequenced was blood, either unsorted or a sorted T cell fraction (not recorded which). These receptors were taken from a male donor with ankylosing spondylitis.

V is TRBV3-1 and J is TRBJ2-1; 9 bases align to TRBD2. The junction had 16 bases not matched to a gene; V was cut back by 1 base and J by 9 bases. The CDR3 totals 18 residues. The germline V gene encodes CDR1 LGHDT and CDR2 YNNKEL (reference sequence). The CDR3 DNA reads TGTGCCAGCAGCCAAGGAAACTTAGCGGGAGTATTCGCTACTGAGCAGTTCTTC. Translated: CASSQGNLAGVFATEQFF.

The chain is built from TRBV5-1 and TRBJ2-5; 9 nucleotides agree with TRBD2. Germline CDR1 and CDR2: SGHRS and YFSETQ. V was pared by 0 bases and J by 1 base, with 4 bases of the junction left unmatched. The CDR3 is made up of 16 amino acids. The CDR3 region has the DNA TGCGCCAGCAGCTTGGAGGCGGGAGGGGTCCAAGAGACCCAGTACTTC. Encoded protein: CASSLEAGGVQETQYF. Complete variable domain (other parts from reference TRBV5-1 and TRBJ2-5): KAGVTQTPRYLIKTRGQQVTLSCSPISGHRSVSWYQQTPGQGLQFLFEYFSETQRNKGNFPGRFSGRQFSNSRSEMNVSTLELGDSALYLCASSLEAGGVQETQYFGPGTRLLVL.

There are a few counts of this clonotype. The J gene is TRBJ2-5, the V gene TRBV2; no definite D call. Germline lookup yields CDR1 SNHLY and CDR2 FYNNEI. The CDR3 totals 16 residues. V was pared by 0 bases and J by 5 bases, with 16 bases between. This CDR3 reads CASSEARVPGVETQYF. In nucleotides, the CDR3 is TGTGCCAGCAGTGAAGCTAGGGTCCCGGGTGTGGAGACCCAGTACTTC. Looking up the rest from reference TRBV2 and TRBJ2-5 gives the full variable domain: EPEVTQTPSHQVTQMGQEVILRCVPISNHLYFYWYRQILGQKVEFLVSFYNNEISEKSEIFDDQFSVERPDGSNFTLKIRSTKLEDSAMYFCASSEARVPGVETQYFGPGTRLLVL.

In the case of this clonotype: Sequence at one end of the junction differs from germline and may be a read error. The DNA for the CDR3 is TGCACCAGCAGCTCGACAGGGAACTCCTACGAGCAGTACTTC. This encodes CTSSSTGNSYEQYF. The gene calls are TRBV5-1 and TRBJ2-7; the match to TRBD1 covers 7 bases. The CDR3 consists of 14 residues. Germline V gene sequence: CDR1 SGHRS, CDR2 YFSETQ.

This clonotype was recorded many times. The V and J genes are TRBV29-1 and TRBJ2-1; 9 nucleotides align to TRBD1. V was pared by 6 bases and J by 4 bases, with 10 bases of the junction left unmatched. Germline V gene data show CDR1 as SQVTM and CDR2 as ANQGSEA. The CDR3 contains 15 residues. CDR3 protein: CSVETGGGLYNEQFF. The CDR3 DNA reads as TGCAGCGTCGAAACAGGGGGCGGTTTATACAATGAGCAGTTCTTC.

J is TRBJ1-1 and V is TRBV4-2; D uncertain. This CDR3 is built from 15 residues. Trimming cost V 4 bases and J 4 bases, with 16 bases left between them. Germline CDR1 is LGHNA and CDR2 is YNFKEQ. The CDR3 is CASSRSSWGTTEAFF. The CDR3 DNA is TGTGCCAGCAGCCGATCCTCTTGGGGTACCACTGAAGCTTTCTTT.